A single sample gave rise to the 20 T cell receptor beta chains below, sequenced in a study of early stage breast cancer tumors. Measured with immunoSEQ multiplex PCR; TCRdb has only the in-frame clones, and not every one. Of fewer than 35,000 clones listed, roughly 81% are singletons. Specimen: breast tumor tissue. These receptor sequences come from a person aged 25 to 40 with breast cancer.

This chain joins TRBV2 and TRBJ1-2; D gene ambiguous. The CDR3 is 14 amino acids. Trimming pared 6 bases from V and 4 bases from J, leaving 15 bases between. Germline CDR1 SNHLY, CDR2 FYNNEI. CDR3 amino acids: CASRDPGFSYGYTF. The CDR3, as DNA: TGTGCCAGCAGGGACCCCGGATTCTCCTATGGCTACACCTTC.

The CDR3 DNA follows: TGTGCCAGCAGCTTTTATTCAGGGATCTATGGCTACACCTTC. As protein: CASSFYSGIYGYTF. V is TRBV5-6 and J is TRBJ1-2; D might be TRBD1 (5 bases). Germline values: CDR1 SGHDT, CDR2 YYEEEE. Deletions cut 2 bases from V and 4 bases from J, with 12 bases between. This CDR3 has 14 residues.

The chain links TRBV6-5 to TRBJ1-4; 9 bases are shared with TRBD1. After removal of 5 bases from V and 4 bases from J, the junction contained 5 bases not matched to a gene. CDR1 is MNHEY and CDR2 is SVGAGI in the germline V gene. This CDR3 has 15 residues. The CDR3 protein is CASSLGQGLNEKLFF. The CDR3 DNA reads TGTGCCAGCAGTCTGGGACAGGGACTTAATGAAAAACTGTTTTTT.

The rearrangement links TRBV9 to TRBJ2-3; D uncertain. This CDR3 region has 14 residues. The germline CDR1 and CDR2 sequences are SGDLS and YYNGEE. With 1 base removed from V and 2 bases from J, the gap between germline ends came to 8 bases. CDR3 protein: CASSVMATTDTQYF. CDR3 bases: TGTGCCAGCAGCGTAATGGCGACCACAGATACGCAGTATTTT. The complete variable domain, with remaining parts taken from reference TRBV9 and TRBJ2-3, reads DSGVTQTPKHLITATGQRVTLRCSPRSGDLSVYWYQQSLDQGLQFLIQYYNGEERAKGNILERFSAQQFPDLHSELNLSSLELGDSALYFCASSVMATTDTQYFGPGTRLTVL.

The V and J genes are TRBV18 and TRBJ2-7; D is possibly TRBD1 or TRBD2 (5 bases each). This CDR3 contains 15 residues. Looked up from germline, CDR1 is KGHSH and CDR2 is LQKENI. The germline V and J ends were trimmed by 0 bases and 6 bases, with 15 bases remaining between them. The CDR3 loop is CASSPPQSPGLEQYF. CDR3 sequence (DNA): TGTGCCAGCTCACCACCGCAAAGTCCGGGGCTCGAGCAGTACTTC.

This chain uses TRBV19 with TRBJ2-7; TRBD1 aligns across 10 bases. With V trimmed by 10 bases and J by 0 bases, 9 bases remained unmatched. CDR3 length: 15 amino acids. CDR1 is LNHDA, CDR2 SQIVND, per germline (reference sequence). This CDR3 reads CATQPGTGASYEQYF. DNA for the CDR3: TGTGCCACTCAGCCCGGGACAGGGGCCTCCTACGAGCAGTACTTC.

The chain joins TRBV19 to TRBJ2-2; D unresolved. CDR1 is LNHDA and CDR2 is SQIVND in the germline V gene (reference sequence). V was trimmed by 7 bases and J by 2 bases, leaving 11 bases between them. The CDR3 covers 14 residues. CDR3 in amino acids: CASKEIANTGELFF. Here the CDR3 DNA reads TGTGCCAGTAAAGAGATAGCCAACACCGGGGAGCTGTTTTTT.

This clone showed up just once. The chain has TRBV21-1 and TRBJ2-3; no DNA check was done on the table's D call, TRBD1. TRBV21-1 is recorded as a pseudogene. The CDR3 length is 13 residues. CDR3 residues: CASSKADRDTQYF. CDR3 DNA: TGTGCCAGCAGCAAAGCGGACAGGGATACGCAGTATTTT.

The gene calls are TRBV7-2 and TRBJ2-7; possibly TRBD1 for D (7 bases). CDR1 and CDR2 from the germline V gene are SGHTA and FQGNSA. Trimming stripped 9 bases from V and 3 bases from J, with 15 bases between. This CDR3 is 13 amino acids long. The CDR3 reads CASNGGQFYEQYF. The CDR3 bases are TGTGCCAGTAACGGGGGACAGTTCTACGAGCAGTACTTC.

This chain connects TRBV4-1 to TRBJ1-2, with D unresolved. V lost 8 bases to trimming and J lost 4 bases, with 17 bases between them. Germline V gene lookup returns CDR1 MGHRA and CDR2 YSYEKL. The CDR3 length is 14 residues. CDR3 bases: TGCGCCAGCCTCCGCCCGGTCGGGGTCTATGGCTACACCTTC. Amino acids: CASLRPVGVYGYTF.

The genes are TRBV5-1 and TRBJ1-1; tentatively, D is TRBD1 (5 bases). Germline CDR1 and CDR2: SGHRS and YFSETQ. Trimming removed 1 base at V and 4 bases at J, with 11 bases between. The CDR3 runs 14 residues. DNA for the CDR3: TGCGCCAGCAGCTTGTGGGGGACGAGCACTGAAGCTTTCTTT. Protein sequence: CASSLWGTSTEAFF.

The J gene is TRBJ1-2, the V gene TRBV7-9; D is possibly TRBD1 (5 bases). CDR1 is SEHNR and CDR2 is FQNEAQ in the germline V gene (reference sequence). The CDR3 sequence is 13 residues long. Trimming took 3 bases from V and 11 from J, leaving 16 bases between them. As DNA, the CDR3 is TGTGCCAGCAGCTTGGGATGGGGGGAGTCGTACACCTTC. Protein: CASSLGWGESYTF.

Details on this clone: This sample includes further DNA sequences coding for the same CDR3. The chain combines TRBV18 with TRBJ1-5; D ambiguous. Trimming stripped 3 bases from V and 3 bases from J, with 12 bases between. Germline assignment: CDR1 KGHSH and CDR2 LQKENI. The CDR3 is 15 amino acids. CDR3 protein: CASSPVKIPNQPQHF. The CDR3 DNA sequence: TGTGCCAGCTCACCGGTCAAGATACCCAATCAGCCCCAGCATTTT.

The rearrangement links TRBV5-1 to TRBJ2-1; TRBD1 matches at 11 bases. The ends lost 3 bases at V and 3 bases at J; junction bases unmatched: 8. There are 17 residues in the CDR3. Germline loops: CDR1 SGHRS, CDR2 YFSETQ. CDR3 loop: CASSYFSGTGGYNEQFF. DNA of the CDR3: TGCGCCAGCAGCTACTTCTCCGGGACAGGGGGCTACAATGAGCAGTTCTTC.

This clone came up a few times. The genes are TRBV11-2 and TRBJ1-5, with D unresolved. In germline, CDR1 is SGHAT, CDR2 FQNNGV. The germline V and J ends were trimmed by 1 base and 7 bases, with 8 bases remaining between them. The CDR3 covers 13 residues. The CDR3 DNA follows: TGTGCCAGCAGCTTAGTGTCAGGACAGCCCCAGCATTTT. The encoded protein is CASSLVSGQPQHF.

The CDR3 is CASSQNDRNQPQHF. The CDR3 DNA reads as TGTGCCAGCAGTCAGAACGACAGAAATCAGCCCCAGCATTTT. The chain has TRBV27 and TRBJ1-5, with a possible D match to TRBD1 (5 bases). CDR1 is MNHEY and CDR2 is SMNVEV in the germline V gene (reference sequence). The CDR3 loop spans 14 amino acids. V dropped 5 bases and J dropped 4 bases, with 12 bases sitting between them.

The chain combines TRBV11-2 with TRBJ1-2, with TRBD1 matching 9 bases. The V and J ends lost 5 bases and 8 bases, in that order; junction bases with no gene match: 6. This CDR3 has 13 residues. Germline V gene data show CDR1 as SGHAT and CDR2 as FQNNGV. CDR3 region: CASSAGQGIGYTF. The CDR3 DNA follows: TGTGCCAGCAGCGCAGGACAGGGGATCGGCTACACCTTC.

This clone was seen once. V usage is TRBV10-2 and J usage is TRBJ1-1; no firm D call. Germline V lookup: CDR1 WSHSY, CDR2 SAAADI. This CDR3 has 11 residues. Trimming took off 6 bases at V and 0 bases at J, with 2 bases between the two ends. CDR3 protein: CASRLNTEAFF. Here the CDR3 DNA reads TGCGCCAGCAGGCTGAACACTGAAGCTTTCTTT.

A few counts support this clone. This sequence joins TRBV11-2 and TRBJ1-1; no firm D call. The CDR3 is made up of 14 amino acids. CDR1 is SGHAT, CDR2 FQNNGV, per germline. Trimming pared 2 bases from V and 4 bases from J, leaving 11 bases between. This chain's CDR3 is CASSLRSGGTEAFF. CDR3 nucleotides: TGTGCCAGCAGCTTACGGAGCGGCGGCACTGAAGCTTTCTTT.

In this sample, this clone turned up a few times. V is TRBV30 and J is TRBJ1-1; the D is unclear. The CDR3 is 14 residues long. The V and J ends lost 0 bases and 4 bases respectively, with 12 bases between them. Germline V lookup: CDR1 GTSNPN, CDR2 SVGIG (reference sequence). The CDR3 DNA reads TGTGCCTGGAGTGTGAGCCCAGAGGCCACTGAAGCTTTCTTT. Translated, it gives CAWSVSPEATEAFF.